This T cell receptor (beta chain) was obtained from a study of shared clonotypes between healthy human individuals. CDR1 and CDR2 (germline): WNHNN, SYGVQD (reference sequence). This CDR3 spans 14 amino acids. Trimming pared 4 bases from V and 3 bases from J, leaving 12 bases between. Libraries were prepared by immunoSEQ multiplex PCR; TCRdb keeps only in-frame clonotypes and omits some of them. The sample has just over 2,000,000 clones, 85% to 95% seen once. Terminally differentiated effector memory CD45RA+ cells were excluded by CCR7 positive selection of CD45RO-negative cells. Caucasian adults residing in Nashville, Tennessee made up all the donors.

This TCR derives from a man aged 18 to 35 in good health. The sample taken for sequencing was naive CD8+ T cells sorted from blood. The chain is built from TRBV10-1 and TRBJ1-1, with D possibly matching TRBD1 (5 bases). The CDR3, as DNA: TGCGCCAGCAGTGGACAAGGAGGGGACACTGAAGCTTTCTTT. Its protein product is CASSGQGGDTEAFF.